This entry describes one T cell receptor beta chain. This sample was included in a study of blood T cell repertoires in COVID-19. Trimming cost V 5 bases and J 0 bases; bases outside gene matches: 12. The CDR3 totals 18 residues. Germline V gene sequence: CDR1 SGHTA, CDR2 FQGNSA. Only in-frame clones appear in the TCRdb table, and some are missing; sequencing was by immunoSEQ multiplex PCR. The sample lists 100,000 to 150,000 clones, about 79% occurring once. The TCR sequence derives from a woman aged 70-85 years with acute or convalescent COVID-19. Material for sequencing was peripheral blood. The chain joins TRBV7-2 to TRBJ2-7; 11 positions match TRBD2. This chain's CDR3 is CASSPRASGGSSSYEQYF. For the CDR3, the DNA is TGTGCCAGCAGCCCCCGGGCTAGCGGGGGGTCGAGCTCCTACGAGCAGTACTTC. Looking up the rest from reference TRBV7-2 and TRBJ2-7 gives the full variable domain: GAGVSQSPSNKVTEKGKDVELRCDPISGHTALYWYRQSLGQGLEFLIYFQGNSAPDKSGLPSDRFSAERTGGSVSTLTIQRTQQEDSAVYLCASSPRASGGSSSYEQYFGPGTRLTVT.